These 3 T cell receptor beta chains were sequenced from one sample in a study of cytomegalovirus exposure and HLA in healthy donors. With 60 Vbeta and 13 Jbeta primers, the PCR was carried out. The table came from immunoSEQ multiplex PCR; TCRdb's copy has only in-frame clones and leaves some out. The table shows about 150,000 clones, with more than 60% occurring only once. Material: PBMCs. The receptors stem from a woman aged 40 to 50 in good health and CMV-seronegative.

The chain combines TRBV10-3 with TRBJ1-4, with unresolved D. Trimming took 0 bases from V and 0 from J, leaving 17 bases between them. Germline loops: CDR1 ENHRY, CDR2 SYGVKD. CDR3 length equals 19 residues. The CDR3 region has the DNA TGTGCCATCAGTGAGTCGGGCCGATCGGATTCTGCAACTAATGAAAAACTGTTTTTT. Translated: CAISESGRSDSATNEKLFF.

The V and J genes are TRBV10-3 and TRBJ1-2; TRBD1 agrees at 10 bases. The length of the CDR3 is 14 residues. In germline, CDR1 is ENHRY, CDR2 SYGVKD. Trimming at V came to 7 bases and at J to 6 bases, leaving 8 bases not matched to a gene. This CDR3 reads CAITGTGEGNGYTF. The DNA for the CDR3 is TGTGCCATCACGGGGACAGGGGAGGGGAATGGCTACACCTTC.

V is TRBV6-6 and J is TRBJ2-3; TRBD1 agrees at 7 bases. V lost 5 bases, J lost 3 bases, and 11 bases stayed unmatched. From germline, CDR1 is MNHNY and CDR2 SVGAGI (reference sequence). The CDR3 spans 16 residues. CDR3 sequence reads: CASSQLGTVGTDTQYF. DNA for the CDR3: TGTGCCAGCAGTCAACTAGGGACAGTTGGAACAGATACGCAGTATTTT.